The 15 T cell receptor beta chains presented below share a single source sample, sequenced in a study of blood T cell repertoires in COVID-19 (dated by TCRdb to between 2020 and 2021). Receptor libraries were prepared by the immunoSEQ multiplex PCR assay. Entries here come from immuneACCESS through TCRdb and include only in-frame sequences with V and J called. Some clones fail to appear in such tables; in the studies checked, an unresolved V gene covers under half of the shortfall, and the cause of the remainder is unknown. The sample has approximately 60,000 clones on record, approximately 84% of them singletons. The ten largest clones represent approximately 15% of the sample. The sequencing input was peripheral blood. The receptor set was obtained from a man between 65 and 85 years old with active COVID-19.

The V gene is TRBV5-1, the J gene TRBJ1-2, with 9 nucleotides matching TRBD1. The CDR3 has 17 amino acids. V lost 0 bases, J lost 3 bases, and 9 bases stayed unmatched. Germline V gives CDR1 SGHRS, CDR2 YFSETQ. The CDR3 loop is CASSLGDRVKRDYGYTF. Here the CDR3 DNA reads TGCGCCAGCAGCTTGGGGGACAGGGTAAAAAGGGACTATGGCTACACCTTC. Complete variable domain (other parts from reference TRBV5-1 and TRBJ1-2): KAGVTQTPRYLIKTRGQQVTLSCSPISGHRSVSWYQQTPGQGLQFLFEYFSETQRNKGNFPGRFSGRQFSNSRSEMNVSTLELGDSALYLCASSLGDRVKRDYGYTFGSGTRLTVV.

This chain joins TRBV5-6 and TRBJ2-7; 7 bases align to TRBD2. The CDR3 spans 15 residues. After removal of 0 bases from V and 0 bases from J, the junction contained 3 bases not matched to a gene. Germline-derived CDR1 and CDR2 are SGHDT and YYEEEE. CDR3 amino acids: CASSLELAGSYEQYF. DNA for the CDR3: TGTGCCAGCAGCTTGGAATTAGCGGGCTCCTACGAGCAGTACTTC.

The CDR3 is CASRVSGSNTGELFF. The CDR3 coding sequence is TGTGCCAGCAGGGTCTCCGGGTCGAACACCGGGGAGCTGTTTTTT. The J gene is TRBJ2-2, the V gene TRBV5-8; the D is unclear. Trimming stripped 5 bases from V and 0 bases from J, with 11 bases between. Germline values: CDR1 SGHTS, CDR2 YDEGEE. This CDR3 spans 15 amino acids.

This clone occurred once. This rearrangement joins TRBV7-9 to TRBJ1-2, with a weak D call TRBD1 (5 bases). This CDR3 comprises 13 residues. Trimming shortened V by 5 bases and J by 9 bases, and 16 bases separated the two germline ends. Germline loops: CDR1 SEHNR, CDR2 FQNEAQ (reference sequence). For the CDR3, the DNA is TGTGCCAGCAGCACCAGGGCGGGGAATCGCTACACCTTC. The encoded protein is CASSTRAGNRYTF.

The sample holds many counts of this clone. J is TRBJ2-1 and V is TRBV7-2; D is possibly TRBD2 (6 bases). CDR3 length: 14 residues. V was clipped by 5 bases and J by 5 bases, with 13 bases between them. Germline V CDR1 and CDR2: SGHTA, FQGNSA. CDR3 DNA sequence: TGTGCCAGCAGCGCGGGGACTTACCACAATGAGCAGTTCTTC. This gives the protein CASSAGTYHNEQFF.

The V call is TRBV28, the J call TRBJ2-1, with TRBD2 as a possible D gene (7 bases). The length of the CDR3 is 16 residues. The ends were cut back, 8 bases at V and 8 bases at J, with 25 bases in the middle. CDR1 MDHEN and CDR2 SYDVKM come from the germline V gene. The CDR3 nucleotides read TGTGCCAGCCTCGCCGGGGGGCTAGCGAGCGTCCATGAGCAGTTCTTC. Amino acid sequence: CASLAGGLASVHEQFF. The full variable domain, completed using reference TRBV28 and TRBJ2-1, is DVKVTQSSRYLVKRTGEKVFLECVQDMDHENMFWYRQDPGLGLRLIYFSYDVKMKEKGDIPEGYSVSREKKERFSLILESASTNQTSMYLCASLAGGLASVHEQFFGPGTRLTVL.

The chain joins TRBV6-2 or TRBV6-3 to TRBJ2-1, with 7 positions matching TRBD2. Germline V gene sequence: CDR1 MNHEY, CDR2 SVGEGT. V gave up 3 bases and J gave up 2 bases; unmatched junction bases: 7. The CDR3 totals 16 residues. The CDR3 DNA follows: TGTGCCAGCAGTTATCGAGCGGGAAATCCCTACAATGAGCAGTTCTTC. Residues: CASSYRAGNPYNEQFF.

The chain couples TRBV25-1 to TRBJ2-7, with D perhaps matching TRBD2 (7 bases). There are 14 residues in the CDR3. Germline V lookup: CDR1 MGHDK, CDR2 SYGVNS. V gave up 6 bases and J gave up 6 bases, with 18 bases separating them. CDR3 loop: CASRGGTQSREQYF. CDR3 nucleotides: TGTGCCAGCAGGGGGGGGACACAAAGTCGCGAGCAGTACTTC.

This sequence joins TRBV6-6 and TRBJ1-4; TRBD1 matches 12 bases. The V gene's germline CDR1 is MNHNY and CDR2 SVGAGI (reference sequence). The trim removed 5 bases at V and 5 bases at J, leaving 3 bases unmatched. The CDR3 consists of 15 residues. The chain's CDR3 is CASSGTGGANEKLFF. CDR3 DNA sequence: TGTGCCAGCAGTGGGACAGGGGGCGCGAATGAAAAACTGTTTTTT.

The rearrangement links TRBV6-6 to TRBJ1-5; a possible D gene is TRBD1 (5 bases). The CDR3 runs to 12 residues. CDR1 is MNHNY and CDR2 is SVGAGI in the germline V gene (reference sequence). Deletions cut 8 bases from V and 4 bases from J, with 9 bases between. CDR3 region: CASDRGNQPQHF. The CDR3 region has the DNA TGTGCCAGCGACCGGGGGAATCAGCCCCAGCATTTT.

This chain joins TRBV3-1 (or the pseudogene TRBV3-2) and TRBJ2-7; a weak D match, TRBD1 (5 bases). The V gene lost 5 bases and the J gene lost 6 bases, with 14 bases spanning the gap. The germline V gene encodes CDR1 LGHDT and CDR2 YNNKEL (reference sequence). The CDR3 is 13 amino acids. The CDR3 is CASSIGLRGEQYF. The CDR3 DNA is TGTGCCAGCAGCATCGGCCTAAGGGGCGAGCAGTACTTC.

The gene calls are TRBV27 and TRBJ2-2, with TRBD2 matching 7 bases. The CDR3 consists of 15 residues. Looked up from germline, CDR1 is MNHEY and CDR2 is SMNVEV (reference sequence). The V and J ends lost 4 bases and 3 bases, in that order; junction bases with no gene match: 5. The CDR3 nucleotides are TGTGCCAGCAGTTCCGGGGGGACCTACACCGGGGAGCTGTTTTTT. Amino acids: CASSSGGTYTGELFF.

This sequence joins TRBV9 and TRBJ2-1; 7 nucleotides align to TRBD2. The CDR3 loop spans 16 amino acids. Germline-derived CDR1 and CDR2 are SGDLS and YYNGEE. V dropped 0 bases and J dropped 3; count of bases not matched to a gene: 6. This chain's CDR3 is CASSVVPGGLYNEQFF. DNA of the CDR3: TGTGCCAGCAGCGTAGTACCGGGAGGCCTCTACAATGAGCAGTTCTTC.

V is TRBV7-9 and J is TRBJ1-1, with a possible D match to TRBD1 (6 bases). The CDR3 loop spans 16 amino acids. Germline V gives CDR1 SEHNR, CDR2 FQNEAQ (reference sequence). Between the trimmed V and J ends, which lost 4 bases and 0 bases, there was a span of 15 bases. CDR3 nucleotide sequence: TGTGCCAGCAGCTCTCTTGGGGGCCAGTTGAACACTGAAGCTTTCTTT. It translates to CASSSLGGQLNTEAFF.

In DNA, the CDR3 is TGCGCCAGCAGTCAAGTCCCGGGACAGGGTATATATGGCTACACCTTC. Encoded protein: CASSQVPGQGIYGYTF. The V and J genes are TRBV23-1 and TRBJ1-2; TRBD1 matches at 9 bases. TRBV23-1 is identified as an open reading frame with a role that is uncertain. Unmatched junction bases numbered 9, after V lost 2 bases and J lost 5 bases. This CDR3 has 16 amino acids.